These 18 T cell receptor beta chains originate from one sample sequenced in a study of T cell repertoires in cytomegalovirus infection (dated by TCRdb to between 2019 and 2020). Their antigen targets remain unknown. Taken with the paper, the label for treatment or condition translates to: in vitro stimulation with specific CMV peptide epitopes to enrich CMV-specific T cells. For sequencing, an Illumina HiSeq 1500 was employed. In TCRdb, the public reads were trimmed at Q25 with fastp and aligned with MiXCR, with productive beta chains retained. Duplicate CDR3 protein sequences are folded into a single record with the most common DNA and genes. Across this sample there are around 100,000 distinct CDR3 sequences, with less than 55% seen only once. The ten biggest clones cover just under 75% of the sample. Sample: CD8+ T cells from cultured PBMCs, taken from culture after CMV antigen stimulation. The receptors derive from a human donor in good health (CMV status not recorded). Some clones in this sample may be carry-over from other donors' samples.

The rearrangement links TRBV2 to TRBJ2-7; 7 bases agree with TRBD2. The CDR3 is made up of 13 amino acids. Trimming removed 10 bases from V and 0 bases from J; junction bases left unmatched: 6. CDR1 and CDR2 (germline): SNHLY, FYNNEI. CDR3 sequence: CATDGGSSYEQYF. As DNA, the CDR3 is TGTGCCACAGACGGGGGGAGCTCCTACGAGCAGTACTTC.

With respect to this clonotype: At one end the junction does not follow the germline gene, possibly because of a read error. This rearrangement joins TRBV6-4 to TRBJ2-2; 7 positions agree with TRBD1. The germline gives CDR1 MRHNA, CDR2 SNTAGT. The CDR3 covers 16 residues. CDR3 sequence reads: CASSYSTGTATGELFF. The CDR3, as DNA: TGTGCCAGCAGTTACTCAACCGGGACAGCTACCGGGGAGCTGTTTTTT.

This clonotype was detected only a few times. The V call is TRBV4-1, the J call TRBJ2-1, with 8 bases lining up with TRBD2. This CDR3 comprises 15 residues. The junction had 7 bases not matched to a gene; V was cut back by 2 bases and J by 7 bases. Germline V gene lookup returns CDR1 MGHRA and CDR2 YSYEKL. CDR3 in DNA: TGCGCCAGCAGCCAATATGACGGGGGGGCAAATGAGCAGTTCTTC. It specifies CASSQYDGGANEQFF.

This clonotype was seen a few times. The CDR3 coding sequence is TGTGCCAGCAGCCCTAGACCGGGGGCCTACAATGAGCAGTTCTTC. It translates to CASSPRPGAYNEQFF. This chain connects TRBV12-3 or TRBV12-4 to TRBJ2-1; tentative D call: TRBD2 (6 bases). CDR3 length: 15 amino acids. The V end lost 6 bases, the J end lost 2 bases, and 14 bases lay between the germline ends.

The rearrangement links TRBV7-6 to TRBJ1-2; D gene unclear. Between the trimmed V and J ends, which lost 4 bases and 0 bases, there was a span of 9 bases. This CDR3 spans 14 amino acids. Germline loops: CDR1 SGHVS, CDR2 FNYEAQ. The CDR3 spells CASSSIGANYGYTF. As DNA, the CDR3 is TGTGCCAGCAGCTCCATAGGAGCTAACTATGGCTACACCTTC.

The CDR3 reads CASSFTVNEQFF. CDR3 sequence (DNA): TGTGCCAGCAGCTTCACCGTCAATGAGCAGTTCTTC. This chain uses TRBV11-1 with TRBJ2-1; D ambiguous. Trimming stripped 3 bases from V and 6 bases from J, with 6 bases between. CDR1 is SGHAT, CDR2 FQDESV, per germline (reference sequence). The CDR3 sequence is 12 residues long.

The chain links TRBV7-2 to TRBJ1-5; D possibly corresponds to TRBD1 (5 bases). V lost 2 bases to trimming and J lost 5 bases, with 16 bases between them. This CDR3 is built from 16 residues. CDR1 is SGHTA, CDR2 FQGNSA, per germline. This CDR3 reads CASSLIRGEVDQPQHF. The CDR3 nucleotides are TGTGCCAGCAGCTTAATTCGGGGGGAGGTAGATCAGCCCCAGCATTTT.

V gene TRBV7-9 combines with J gene TRBJ1-3; 9 positions agree with TRBD1. V lost 4 bases and J lost 3; bases outside the gene matches: 10. In germline, CDR1 is SEHNR, CDR2 FQNEAQ (reference sequence). This CDR3 comprises 17 residues. CDR3 DNA: TGTGCCAGCAGCTGGACAGGGGACCAACTAGGTGGAAACACCATATATTTT. This sequence encodes CASSWTGDQLGGNTIYF. The full variable domain, rest sourced from reference TRBV7-9 and TRBJ1-3, is DTGVSQNPRHKITKRGQNVTFRCDPISEHNRLYWYRQTLGQGPEFLTYFQNEAQLEKSRLLSDRFSAERPKGSFSTLEIQRTEQGDSAMYLCASSWTGDQLGGNTIYFGEGSWLTVV.

The V call is TRBV19, the J call TRBJ1-2; 8 bases align to TRBD1. V lost 3 bases to trimming and J lost 6 bases; unmatched junction nucleotides: 12. CDR1 LNHDA and CDR2 SQIVND come from the germline V gene (reference sequence). This CDR3 is built from 16 residues. The CDR3 loop is CASSMGQVGFIDGYTF. CDR3 DNA: TGTGCCAGTAGTATGGGACAGGTGGGATTTATCGATGGCTACACCTTC.

V gene TRBV12-3 or TRBV12-4 combines with J gene TRBJ2-1, with D possibly being TRBD1 or TRBD2 (6 bases each). The CDR3 extends over 15 amino acids. V lost 1 base and J lost 7, with 14 bases in between. In DNA form, the CDR3 reads TGTGCCAGCAGTTTAGAGTCGGGGGCGTGGAATGAGCAGTTCTTC. As protein: CASSLESGAWNEQFF.

The table lists this clonotype with a few counts. This chain connects TRBV7-8 to TRBJ1-5, with TRBD1 matching over 8 bases. V trimming: 5 bases; J trimming: 7 bases; junction bases outside the gene matches: 4. The CDR3 consists of 13 residues. Germline CDR1 reads SGHVS; CDR2 reads FQNEAQ. The CDR3 sequence is CASSPGGPQPQHF. DNA for the CDR3: TGTGCCAGCAGCCCAGGGGGCCCCCAGCCCCAGCATTTT.

The rearrangement uses TRBV7-9 and TRBJ2-1, with 8 bases matching TRBD2. Germline V gene sequence: CDR1 SEHNR, CDR2 FQNEAQ (reference sequence). J gave up 4 bases and V 5 bases, and 13 bases lay outside the gene matches. The CDR3 has 17 amino acids. The CDR3 nucleotides read TGTGCCAGCAGCCGGACCCCCAGCGGGGGCCCTTACAATGAGCAGTTCTTC. Amino acid sequence: CASSRTPSGGPYNEQFF.

This clonotype occurred a few times. This sequence joins TRBV7-9 and TRBJ2-7; 8 nucleotides align to TRBD1. This CDR3 region has 14 residues. J was trimmed by 1 base and V by 7 bases; bases with no gene match: 6. Germline V lookup: CDR1 SEHNR, CDR2 FQNEAQ (reference sequence). CDR3 bases: TGTGCCAGCATCTCCGGACAGGGATCCTACGAGCAGTACTTC. Translation: CASISGQGSYEQYF. Full variable domain (missing parts from reference TRBV7-9 and TRBJ2-7): DTGVSQNPRHKITKRGQNVTFRCDPISEHNRLYWYRQTLGQGPEFLTYFQNEAQLEKSRLLSDRFSAERPKGSFSTLEIQRTEQGDSAMYLCASISGQGSYEQYFGPGTRLTVT.

The gene calls are TRBV5-5 and TRBJ1-1, with D unclear. CDR3 size: 15 residues. Trimming took off 0 bases at V and 2 bases at J, with 11 bases between the two ends. Germline CDR1 reads SGHKS; CDR2 reads YYEKEE (reference sequence). The CDR3 DNA is TGTGCCAGCAGCTTGGATTTTGATTATAACACTGAAGCTTTCTTT. Protein product: CASSLDFDYNTEAFF.

With regard to this clonotype: A much larger clone differs by one base, so this may be a read error. V is TRBV6-6 and J is TRBJ2-7; TRBD1 agrees at 7 bases. This CDR3 has 12 residues. V gave up 6 bases and J gave up 6 bases; unmatched junction bases: 5. CDR1 and CDR2 (germline): MNHNY, SVGAGI (reference sequence). The CDR3 nucleotides are TGTGCCAGCAGCCCGACAGGGTTCGAGCAGTACTTC. Amino acid sequence: CASSPTGFEQYF.

The genes are TRBV2 and TRBJ1-4; tentatively, D is TRBD1 (6 bases). CDR1 and CDR2 from the germline V gene are SNHLY and FYNNEI. This CDR3 is built from 14 residues. Deletions cut 6 bases from V and 7 bases from J, with 15 bases between. CDR3 region: CASRSRGGGEKLFF. The CDR3, as DNA: TGTGCCAGCAGGTCCAGGGGAGGCGGTGAAAAACTGTTTTTT.

Of note for this clonotype: One junction end does not reproduce the germline sequence, and a read error may be involved. V is TRBV7-4 and J is TRBJ2-7; D is undetermined. The CDR3 sequence is 12 residues long. CDR1 SGHVT and CDR2 SQSDAQ come from the germline V gene. In nucleotides, the CDR3 is TGTACCAGCAGCTTAAATGGGTACGAGCAGTACTTC. This sequence encodes CTSSLNGYEQYF.

The rearrangement links TRBV4-1 to TRBJ1-1; maybe TRBD1 (6 bases). This CDR3 spans 13 amino acids. Trimming stripped 8 bases from V and 0 bases from J, with 10 bases between. The V gene's germline CDR1 is MGHRA and CDR2 YSYEKL. CDR3 nucleotides: TGCGCCAGCGGGGGGGGCATGAACACTGAAGCTTTCTTT. It specifies CASGGGMNTEAFF.